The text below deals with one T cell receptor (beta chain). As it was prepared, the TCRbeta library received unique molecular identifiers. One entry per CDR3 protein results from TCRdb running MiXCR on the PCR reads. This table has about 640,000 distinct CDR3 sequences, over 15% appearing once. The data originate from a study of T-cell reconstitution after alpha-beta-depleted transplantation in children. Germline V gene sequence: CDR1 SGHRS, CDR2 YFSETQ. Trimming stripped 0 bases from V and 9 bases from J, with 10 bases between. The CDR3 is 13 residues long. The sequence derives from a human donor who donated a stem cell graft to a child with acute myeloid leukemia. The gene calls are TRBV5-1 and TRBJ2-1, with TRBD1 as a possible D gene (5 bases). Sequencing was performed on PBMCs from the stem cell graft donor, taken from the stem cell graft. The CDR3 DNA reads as TGCGCCAGCAGCTTGGCAGGGCGAGTTGAGCAGTTCTTC. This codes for CASSLAGRVEQFF. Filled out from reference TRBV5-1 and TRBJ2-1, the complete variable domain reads KAGVTQTPRYLIKTRGQQVTLSCSPISGHRSVSWYQQTPGQGLQFLFEYFSETQRNKGNFPGRFSGRQFSNSRSEMNVSTLELGDSALYLCASSLAGRVEQFFGPGTRLTVL.